A selection of T cell receptor beta chains follows, all from one sample in a study of cytomegalovirus exposure and HLA in healthy donors. TCRdb keeps only in-frame clones here, not all; method: immunoSEQ multiplex PCR. The sample has tens of thousands of clones; over 65% are singletons. The sequencing sample was made of PBMCs. The receptors here all came from a man aged 40-49 years in good health and CMV-seronegative. Both conserved end residues are part of each CDR3. Fields, in order: clone size, V gene, J gene, D gene, CDR3 DNA, CDR3 protein. The D gene is left open where the match is weak. Expanded clones are given a class, and other clones once, few, many or no size at all.

>NA|TRBV28|TRBJ2-7|NA
TGTGCCAGCAGTTTAGGAGATTTCGGGAGAAGGTACGAGCAGTACTTC
CASSLGDFGRRYEQYF
>NA|TRBV19|TRBJ2-1|TRBD1
TGTGCCAGTAGTTCAACGGGACAGATTAATGAGCAGTTCTTC
CASSSTGQINEQFF
>NA|TRBV18|TRBJ2-7|TRBD1
TGTGCCAGCTCACCACTGGACAGGGTTGCCGAGCAGTACTTC
CASSPLDRVAEQYF
>NA|TRBV6-1|TRBJ2-4|NA
TGTGCCAGCAGTGACCGACAGACAGTAGCCAAAAACATTCAGTACTTC
CASSDRQTVAKNIQYF
>NA|TRBV10-3|TRBJ1-5|NA
TGTGCCATCAGTGCGATCGGGGGGAATCAGCCCCAGCATTTT
CAISAIGGNQPQHF
>NA|TRBV19|TRBJ1-2|NA
TGTGCCAGTAGGGCCAGGGTGTTCGGCTACACCTTC
CASRARVFGYTF
>NA|TRBV7-9|TRBJ2-1|NA
TGTGCCAGCAGCTTAGTGGGGACTTATGCCCAGTTCTTC
CASSLVGTYAQFF
>NA|TRBV4-1|TRBJ2-5|NA
TGCGCCAGCAGCCAAGGTGACTACCAAGAGACCCAGTACTTC
CASSQGDYQETQYF
>medium-sized|TRBV28|TRBJ2-7|TRBD1
TGTGCCAGCAGTACAGGGGGCGCCGAGCAGTACTTC
CASSTGGAEQYF
>NA|TRBV29-1|TRBJ2-1|NA
TGCAGCGTTCCTAGCGCCGCCTACAATGAGCAGTTCTTC
CSVPSAAYNEQFF
>NA|TRBV19|TRBJ1-1|TRBD1
TGTGCCAGTAGCCTGGGACAGGGTTTAGTTGAAGCTTTCTTT
CASSLGQGLVEAFF
>NA|TRBV14|TRBJ2-7|NA
TGTGCCAGCAGCCAAGGCGGCTGGAGCTCCTACGAGCAGTACTTC
CASSQGGWSSYEQYF
>NA|TRBV28|TRBJ2-3|TRBD2
TGTGCCAGCAGCCCCGGGACTAGCGGGAGCCAAAATACGCAGTATTTT
CASSPGTSGSQNTQYF
>few|TRBV10-2|TRBJ2-3|NA
TGCGCCAGCAGTGCTAGCACAGATACGCAGTATTTT
CASSASTDTQYF
>NA|TRBV7-9|TRBJ2-1|NA
TGTGCCAGCAGCTTCGGAGGTGAGCAGTTCTTC
CASSFGGEQFF
>NA|TRBV6-5|TRBJ2-3|TRBD2
TGTGCCAGCAGCCGAAGGACTAGCGGCACAGATACGCAGTATTTT
CASSRRTSGTDTQYF
>NA|TRBV9|TRBJ2-5|NA
TGTGCCAGCAGCCCCGGTGGGTCAGGAGAGACCCAGTACTTC
CASSPGGSGETQYF
>NA|TRBV5-1|TRBJ2-7|TRBD1
TGCGCCAGCAGCCCCGGGACAGGGGCCTACGAGCAGTACTTC
CASSPGTGAYEQYF
>NA|TRBV5-5|TRBJ1-5|TRBD1
TGTGCCAGCAGCTCCGGGACAGGCTATCAGCCCCAGCATTTT
CASSSGTGYQPQHF
>NA|TRBV28|TRBJ1-4|TRBD1
TGTGCCAGCAGTTCTGGGGACAGAGACCTGGGGGAAAAACTGTTTTTT
CASSSGDRDLGEKLFF
>NA|TRBV30|TRBJ1-5|NA
TGTGCCTGGACCTCGGGGGGAGTTAGCAATCAGCCCCAGCATTTT
CAWTSGGVSNQPQHF
>NA|TRBV19|TRBJ1-1|NA
TGTGCCAGTAGAGCAGGAGGAGGTATGAACACTGAAGCTTTCTTT
CASRAGGGMNTEAFF
>few|TRBV1|TRBJ2-5|NA
TGCACCAGCAGCCAAGATCTAGTGGGAGTAAAGACCCAGTACTTC
CTSSQDLVGVKTQYF
>NA|TRBV19|TRBJ2-2|NA
TGTGCCAGTAGTCCCGGAGTCAACACCGGGGAGCTGTTTTTT
CASSPGVNTGELFF
>NA|TRBV30|TRBJ2-7|TRBD2
TGTGCCTGGAGTGCCGGGACTAGCGGGACCTTAGAGCAGTACTTC
CAWSAGTSGTLEQYF
>NA|TRBV5-8|TRBJ1-2|TRBD1
TGTGCCAGCAACGTACGGACAGGAAGGAACTATGGCTACACCTTC
CASNVRTGRNYGYTF
>NA|TRBV28|TRBJ2-3|NA
TGTGCCAGCAGAACTACCGACAGGGACTCCTCAAATTTT
CASRTTDRDSSNF
>NA|TRBV30|TRBJ2-3|TRBD2
TGTGCCTGGAGTGGGATAGCGGGGTACACAGATACGCAGTATTTT
CAWSGIAGYTDTQYF
>NA|TRBV5-6|TRBJ2-7|NA
TGTGCCAGCAGCTTGTACCACAGGGACGAGCAGTACTTC
CASSLYHRDEQYF
>NA|TRBV6-5|TRBJ2-7|NA
TGTGCCAGCAGTTATAGGAAAGGGGCCTACGAGCAGTACTTC
CASSYRKGAYEQYF
>NA|TRBV14|TRBJ1-1|TRBD1
TGTGCCAGCAGCCTGGGACAGGGGACTGAAGCTTTCTTT
CASSLGQGTEAFF
>NA|TRBV11-1|TRBJ2-5|NA
TGTGCCAGCAGCTTAAAGTTAAACTTGGGACAACGCTCGGAGACCCAGTACTTC
CASSLKLNLGQRSETQYF
>NA|TRBV5-4|TRBJ2-1|TRBD2
TGTGCCAGCAGCTTGGAGGCGGGAGTACGGTACAATGAGCAGTTCTTC
CASSLEAGVRYNEQFF
>NA|TRBV25-1|TRBJ2-7|NA
TGTGCCAGCACCCAAGGAGGGATGCACGAGCAGTACTTC
CASTQGGMHEQYF
>NA|TRBV19|TRBJ2-2|NA
TGTGCCAGTCCCGACAGATGGACCGGGGAGCTGTTTTTT
CASPDRWTGELFF
>NA|TRBV4-1|TRBJ1-3|NA
TGCGCCAGCAGCCAAGATGATATGTCTCTAATCGGCTCTGGAAACACCATATATTTT
CASSQDDMSLIGSGNTIYF
>NA|TRBV6-5|TRBJ1-5|NA
TGTGCCAGCAGCCTGGGCCCTAATAGCAATCAGCCCCAGCATTTT
CASSLGPNSNQPQHF
>few|TRBV9|TRBJ2-7|NA
TGTGCCAGCAGCACCCTAGAGGGGGTAGGACGCGAGCAGTACTTC
CASSTLEGVGREQYF
>NA|TRBV5-1|TRBJ2-3|TRBD2
TGCGCCAGCAGAAGAACGGGAGGGAGCACAGATACGCAGTATTTT
CASRRTGGSTDTQYF
>NA|TRBV27|TRBJ2-1|NA
TGTGCCAGCAGTTATCCGCGGCCTAGCGCTAAATACAATGAGCAGTTCTTC
CASSYPRPSAKYNEQFF
>NA|TRBV28|TRBJ1-2|NA
TGTGCCAGCAGTTTACCCTACCATCAGCCACAGGGCAACTATGGCTACACCTTC
CASSLPYHQPQGNYGYTF
>NA|TRBV13|TRBJ2-7|NA
TGTGCCAGCAGCTTAGGGGCCATTTCCTACGAGCAGTACTTC
CASSLGAISYEQYF
>NA|TRBV5-6|TRBJ2-3|NA
TGTGCCAGCAGTCAGGATTTTGGCGGGGCCACAGATACGCAGTATTTT
CASSQDFGGATDTQYF
>once|TRBV4-1|TRBJ2-2|NA
TGCGCCAGCAGCCAAGAGGTAGCCGGGGAGCTGTTTTTT
CASSQEVAGELFF
>NA|TRBV5-4|TRBJ1-1|NA
TGTGCCAGCAGCTTGGACACCGTAGAAGCTTTCTTT
CASSLDTVEAFF
>once|TRBV11-3|TRBJ2-1|NA
TGTGCCAGCAGCTTAGGCGCGAATGAGCAGTTCTTC
CASSLGANEQFF
>once|TRBV4-3|TRBJ2-7|TRBD1
TGCGCCAGCAGCCATAGACAGGGGCTCTCCTACGAGCAGTACTTC
CASSHRQGLSYEQYF
>NA|TRBV28|TRBJ1-2|TRBD1
TGTGCCAGCAGTTTATACCCGACAGGGGTGGGCTATGGCTACACCTTC
CASSLYPTGVGYGYTF
>few|TRBV6-5|TRBJ1-2|TRBD1
TGTGCCAGCACCCCCTGGGACAGAGGCTATGGCTACACCTTC
CASTPWDRGYGYTF
>NA|TRBV5-8|TRBJ2-3|TRBD2
TGTGCCAGCAGCTCAGGGACTAGCGGGAGTACAGATACGCAGTATTTT
CASSSGTSGSTDTQYF
>NA|TRBV9|TRBJ1-3|NA
TGTGCCAGCAGCGGAGTCGGAAACACCATATATTTT
CASSGVGNTIYF
>few|TRBV19|TRBJ2-5|TRBD1
TGTGCCAGTAGTATACCAGGGGGAGAGACCCAGTACTTC
CASSIPGGETQYF